The 12 T cell receptor beta chains below come from one sample, sequenced in a study of cytomegalovirus exposure and HLA in healthy donors (dated by TCRdb to about 2017). Library preparation used the immunoSEQ multiplex PCR assay. A mixture of 60 forward primers for TCR Vbeta segments and 13 reverse primers for TCR Jbeta segments was used in the multiplex PCR. Entries here come from immuneACCESS through TCRdb and include only in-frame sequences with V and J called. Some clones fail to appear in such tables; in the studies checked, an unresolved V gene covers under half of the shortfall, and the cause of the remainder is unknown. Present in this sample are approximately 140,000 clones, over 70% of which were seen just once. The ten largest clones add up to about 6.7% of the sample. The sample taken for sequencing was PBMCs. The receptors shown here come from a woman in her thirties or forties in good health and CMV-seropositive.

The chain employs TRBV18 and TRBJ1-1; 7 nucleotides align to TRBD1. The V gene end was trimmed by 3 bases and the J gene end by 4 bases; junction bases not matched to a gene: 2. This CDR3 is 13 amino acids long. CDR1 KGHSH and CDR2 LQKENI come from the germline V gene. CDR3 residues: CASSPTGPTEAFF. The CDR3 DNA reads as TGTGCCAGCTCACCGACAGGGCCCACTGAAGCTTTCTTT.

V usage is TRBV9 and J usage is TRBJ1-1, with 11 bases lining up with TRBD1. From germline, CDR1 is SGDLS and CDR2 YYNGEE. V was pared by 3 bases and J by 4 bases, with 5 bases of the junction left unmatched. The CDR3 runs to 15 residues. CDR3 residues: CASSEDRGRPTEAFF. The CDR3 DNA is TGTGCCAGCAGCGAGGACAGGGGGCGACCCACTGAAGCTTTCTTT.

The chain links TRBV5-1 to TRBJ1-1; D might be TRBD1 (5 bases). The germline gives CDR1 SGHRS, CDR2 YFSETQ. CDR3 length equals 14 residues. The V end lost 4 bases, the J end lost 4 bases, and 14 bases lay between the germline ends. DNA for the CDR3: TGCGCCAGCAGCGACCCGAGCGGGGGCACTGAAGCTTTCTTT. Protein product: CASSDPSGGTEAFF.

The gene calls are TRBV6-6 and TRBJ1-1; a possible D gene is TRBD1 (6 bases). Trimming took off 7 bases at V and 4 bases at J, with 13 bases between the two ends. Germline V gene data show CDR1 as MNHNY and CDR2 as SVGAGI (reference sequence). The CDR3 length is 13 residues. CDR3 DNA: TGTGCCAGCAACCTCAGGGGAGTCACTGAAGCTTTCTTT. Translating it yields CASNLRGVTEAFF.

V is TRBV4-1 and J is TRBJ1-2; D gene uncertain. V was pared by 1 base and J by 6 bases, with 18 bases between. CDR1 is MGHRA, CDR2 YSYEKL, per germline. The CDR3 covers 16 residues. CDR3 DNA: TGCGCCAGCAGCCAAGGGTCGTGGACTCTAGATCATGGCTACACCTTC. This codes for CASSQGSWTLDHGYTF.

CDR3 protein: CASRFGGTSPLHF. CDR3 nucleotide sequence: TGTGCCAGCAGATTTGGAGGGACTTCACCCCTCCACTTT. This chain uses TRBV6-5 with TRBJ1-6; a possible D gene is TRBD1 (5 bases). Germline CDR1 and CDR2: MNHEY and SVGAGI. Trimming stripped 6 bases from V and 9 bases from J, with 12 bases between. This CDR3 is built from 13 residues.

This sequence joins TRBV5-1 and TRBJ2-2; 7 bases match TRBD2. The CDR3 consists of 17 residues. CDR1 and CDR2 from the germline V gene are SGHRS and YFSETQ. J gave up 3 bases and V 3 bases, and 11 bases lay outside the gene matches. The CDR3 DNA reads as TGCGCCAGCAGCTCAACGACGAGGGGAGGGGACACCGGGGAGCTGTTTTTT. Translation gives CASSSTTRGGDTGELFF.

The chain couples TRBV18 to TRBJ2-1; D is undetermined. V was cut by 0 bases and J by 2 bases, with 5 bases left in between. From germline, CDR1 is KGHSH and CDR2 LQKENI. The CDR3 totals 14 residues. CDR3 DNA sequence: TGTGCCAGCTCACCACCGGGCCCCTACAATGAGCAGTTCTTC. It yields the protein CASSPPGPYNEQFF. Variable domain in full (rest from reference TRBV18 and TRBJ2-1): NAGVMQNPRHLVRRRGQEARLRCSPMKGHSHVYWYRQLPEEGLKFMVYLQKENIIDESGMPKERFSAEFPKEGPSILRIQQVVRGDSAAYFCASSPPGPYNEQFFGPGTRLTVL.

This clone was observed a handful of times. The rearrangement uses TRBV19 and TRBJ1-1, with D unclear. V was trimmed by 7 bases and J by 9 bases, leaving 15 bases between them. Germline lookup yields CDR1 LNHDA and CDR2 SQIVND (reference sequence). The CDR3 covers 12 residues. The CDR3 region has the DNA TGTGCCAGTATATCAGGTCGCCGAAAAGCTTTCTTT. Amino acids: CASISGRRKAFF.

The V call is TRBV5-1, the J call TRBJ2-2; 9 nucleotides agree with TRBD1. V lost 6 bases and J lost 6; bases outside the gene matches: 12. Germline CDR1 and CDR2: SGHRS and YFSETQ. The CDR3 sequence is 16 residues long. The CDR3 sequence is CASTRQGQGDPGELFF. The CDR3 region has the DNA TGCGCCAGCACCCGACAGGGACAGGGTGACCCCGGGGAGCTGTTTTTT.

This clone was recorded only once. This sample also contains other DNA sequences that code for the same CDR3. The gene calls are TRBV29-1 and TRBJ2-3; TRBD1 is a possible D gene (7 bases). Trimming removed 4 bases at V and 4 bases at J, with 18 bases between. This CDR3 is built from 15 residues. CDR1 and CDR2 from the germline V gene are SQVTM and ANQGSEA. In DNA form, the CDR3 reads TGCAGCGTTGTAGATCAGGGGGGCGGCGCAGATACGCAGTATTTT. Amino acid sequence: CSVVDQGGGADTQYF.

The chain links TRBV29-1 to TRBJ2-7; D gene unclear. The V and J ends lost 2 bases and 7 bases respectively, with 15 bases between them. The CDR3 totals 13 residues. Germline V gene lookup returns CDR1 SQVTM and CDR2 ANQGSEA. This CDR3 is CSVEHTASGEQYF. The CDR3 bases are TGCAGCGTTGAACACACCGCCTCCGGGGAGCAGTACTTC.